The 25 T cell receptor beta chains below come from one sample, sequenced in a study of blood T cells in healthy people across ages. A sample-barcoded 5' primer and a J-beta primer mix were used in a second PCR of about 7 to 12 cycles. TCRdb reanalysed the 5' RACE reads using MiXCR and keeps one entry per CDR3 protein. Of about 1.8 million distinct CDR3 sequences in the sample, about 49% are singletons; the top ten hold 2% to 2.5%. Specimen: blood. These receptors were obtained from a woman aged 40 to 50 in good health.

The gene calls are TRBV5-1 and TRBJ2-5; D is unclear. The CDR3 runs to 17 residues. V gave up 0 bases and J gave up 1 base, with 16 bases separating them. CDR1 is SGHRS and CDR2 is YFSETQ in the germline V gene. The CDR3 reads CASSLAGTWPPQETQYF. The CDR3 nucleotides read TGCGCCAGCAGCTTGGCCGGCACATGGCCACCCCAAGAGACCCAGTACTTC.

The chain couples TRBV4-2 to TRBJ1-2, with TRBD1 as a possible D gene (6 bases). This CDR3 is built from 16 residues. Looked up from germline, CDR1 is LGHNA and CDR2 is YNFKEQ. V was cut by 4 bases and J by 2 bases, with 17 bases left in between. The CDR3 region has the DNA TGTGCCAGCAGCCTACAGGGTAGGGGTTCAAACTATGGCTACACCTTC. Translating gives CASSLQGRGSNYGYTF.

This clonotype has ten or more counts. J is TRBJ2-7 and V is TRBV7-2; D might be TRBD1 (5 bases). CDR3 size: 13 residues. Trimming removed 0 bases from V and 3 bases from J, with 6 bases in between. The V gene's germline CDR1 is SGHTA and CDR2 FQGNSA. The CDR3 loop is CASSLARDYEQYF. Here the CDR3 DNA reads TGTGCCAGCAGCTTAGCCAGGGACTACGAGCAGTACTTC.

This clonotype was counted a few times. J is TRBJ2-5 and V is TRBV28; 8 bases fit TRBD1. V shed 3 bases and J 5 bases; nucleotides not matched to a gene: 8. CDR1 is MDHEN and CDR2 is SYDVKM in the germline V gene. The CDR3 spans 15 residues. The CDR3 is CASSLAGGFRETQYF. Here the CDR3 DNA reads TGTGCCAGCAGTTTGGCAGGGGGCTTTCGGGAGACCCAGTACTTC. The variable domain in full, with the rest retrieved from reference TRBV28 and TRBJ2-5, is DVKVTQSSRYLVKRTGEKVFLECVQDMDHENMFWYRQDPGLGLRLIYFSYDVKMKEKGDIPEGYSVSREKKERFSLILESASTNQTSMYLCASSLAGGFRETQYFGPGTRLLVL.

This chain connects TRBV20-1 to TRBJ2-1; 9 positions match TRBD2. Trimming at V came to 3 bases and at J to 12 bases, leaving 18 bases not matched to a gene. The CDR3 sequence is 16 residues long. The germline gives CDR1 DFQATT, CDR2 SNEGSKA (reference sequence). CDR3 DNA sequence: TGCAGTGCTAGTGGTAGCGGGGGCCAAATTCCCACAGGGCAGTTCTTC. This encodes CSASGSGGQIPTGQFF.

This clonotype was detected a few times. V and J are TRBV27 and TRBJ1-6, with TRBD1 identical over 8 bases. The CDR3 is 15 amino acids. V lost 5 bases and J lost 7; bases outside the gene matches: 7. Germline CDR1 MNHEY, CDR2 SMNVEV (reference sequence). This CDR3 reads CASSPPTGANSPLHF. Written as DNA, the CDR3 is TGTGCCAGCAGTCCCCCGACAGGGGCCAATTCACCCCTCCACTTT.

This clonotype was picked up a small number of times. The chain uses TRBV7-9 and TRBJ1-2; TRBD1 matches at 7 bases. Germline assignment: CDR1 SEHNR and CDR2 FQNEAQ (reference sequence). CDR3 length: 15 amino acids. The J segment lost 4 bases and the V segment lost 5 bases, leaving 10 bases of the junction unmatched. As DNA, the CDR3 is TGTGCCAGCAGCCACGGACAGGCTCTCCTCTATGGCTACACCTTC. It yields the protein CASSHGQALLYGYTF.

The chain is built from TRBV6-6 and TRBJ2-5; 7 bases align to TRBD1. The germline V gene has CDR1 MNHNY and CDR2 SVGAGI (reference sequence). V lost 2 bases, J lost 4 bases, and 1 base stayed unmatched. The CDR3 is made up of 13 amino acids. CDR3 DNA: TGTGCCAGCAGTTACGACAGGGCAGAGACCCAGTACTTC. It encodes CASSYDRAETQYF.

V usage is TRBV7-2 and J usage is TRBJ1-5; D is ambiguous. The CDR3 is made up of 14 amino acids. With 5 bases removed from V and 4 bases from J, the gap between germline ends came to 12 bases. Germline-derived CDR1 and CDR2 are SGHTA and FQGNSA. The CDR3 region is CASSPRQFNQPQHF. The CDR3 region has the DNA TGTGCCAGCAGCCCCCGCCAGTTTAATCAGCCCCAGCATTTT.

CDR3 bases: TGTGCCAGCAATAAGGGGGACTCTCGAAAGACCCAGTACTTC. Amino acids: CASNKGDSRKTQYF. The rearrangement links TRBV6-6 to TRBJ2-5; D might be TRBD1 or TRBD2, each matching 6 bases. V was clipped by 7 bases and J by 6 bases, with 18 bases between them. The CDR3 extends over 14 amino acids. Per the germline V gene, CDR1 is MNHNY and CDR2 is SVGAGI (reference sequence).

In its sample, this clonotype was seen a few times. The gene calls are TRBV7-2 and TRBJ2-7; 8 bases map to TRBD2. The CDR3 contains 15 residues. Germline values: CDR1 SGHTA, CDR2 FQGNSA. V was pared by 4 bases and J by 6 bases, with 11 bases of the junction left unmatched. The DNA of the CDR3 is TGTGCCAGCAGCTCAGCCGGGACTAGAAGTGCCGAGCAGTACTTC. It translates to CASSSAGTRSAEQYF. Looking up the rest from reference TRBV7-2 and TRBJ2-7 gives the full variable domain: GAGVSQSPSNKVTEKGKDVELRCDPISGHTALYWYRQSLGQGLEFLIYFQGNSAPDKSGLPSDRFSAERTGGSVSTLTIQRTQQEDSAVYLCASSSAGTRSAEQYFGPGTRLTVT.

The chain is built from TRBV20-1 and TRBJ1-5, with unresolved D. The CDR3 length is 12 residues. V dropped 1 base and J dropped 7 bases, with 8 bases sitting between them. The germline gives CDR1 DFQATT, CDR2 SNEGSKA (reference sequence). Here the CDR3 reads CSARVGIQPQHF. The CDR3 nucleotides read TGCAGTGCTAGAGTGGGGATCCAGCCCCAGCATTTT.

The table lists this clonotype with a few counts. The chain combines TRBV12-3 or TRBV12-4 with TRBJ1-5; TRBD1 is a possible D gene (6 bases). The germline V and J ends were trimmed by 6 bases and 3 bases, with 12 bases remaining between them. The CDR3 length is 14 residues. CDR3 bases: TGTGCCAGCAGCCGAGGACAGTACAATCAGCCCCAGCATTTT. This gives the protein CASSRGQYNQPQHF.

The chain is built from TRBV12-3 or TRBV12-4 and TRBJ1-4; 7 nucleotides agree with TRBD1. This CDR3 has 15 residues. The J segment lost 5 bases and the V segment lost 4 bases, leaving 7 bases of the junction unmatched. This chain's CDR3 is CASSSQGQPNEKLFF. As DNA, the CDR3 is TGTGCCAGCAGTTCCCAGGGACAGCCGAATGAAAAACTGTTTTTT.

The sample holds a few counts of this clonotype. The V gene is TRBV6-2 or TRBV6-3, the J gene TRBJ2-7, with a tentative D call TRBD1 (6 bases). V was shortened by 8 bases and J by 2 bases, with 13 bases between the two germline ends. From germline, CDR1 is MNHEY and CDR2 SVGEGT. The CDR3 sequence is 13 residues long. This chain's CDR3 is CASGQTPTYEQYF. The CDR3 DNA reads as TGTGCCAGCGGACAGACCCCAACCTACGAGCAGTACTTC.

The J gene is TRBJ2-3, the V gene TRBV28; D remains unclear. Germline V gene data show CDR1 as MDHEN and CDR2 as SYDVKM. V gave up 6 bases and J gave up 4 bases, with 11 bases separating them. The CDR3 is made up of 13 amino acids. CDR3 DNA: TGTGCCAGCAGACTATACTGGCCAGATACGCAGTATTTT. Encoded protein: CASRLYWPDTQYF.

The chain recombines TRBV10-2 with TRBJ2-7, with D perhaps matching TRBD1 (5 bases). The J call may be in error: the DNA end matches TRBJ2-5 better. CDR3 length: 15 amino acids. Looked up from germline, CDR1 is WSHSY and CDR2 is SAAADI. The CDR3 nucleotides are TGCGCCAGCAGTGACCCCAGGGTTCTTGGAGAGACCCAGTACTTC. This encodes CASSDPRVLGETQYF.

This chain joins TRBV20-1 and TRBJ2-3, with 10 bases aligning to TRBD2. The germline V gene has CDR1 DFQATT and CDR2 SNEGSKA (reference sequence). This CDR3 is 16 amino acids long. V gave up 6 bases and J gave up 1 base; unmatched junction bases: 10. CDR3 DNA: TGCAGTGCCGATCTTAGCGGGGGGTCCCGCACAGATACGCAGTATTTT. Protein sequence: CSADLSGGSRTDTQYF.

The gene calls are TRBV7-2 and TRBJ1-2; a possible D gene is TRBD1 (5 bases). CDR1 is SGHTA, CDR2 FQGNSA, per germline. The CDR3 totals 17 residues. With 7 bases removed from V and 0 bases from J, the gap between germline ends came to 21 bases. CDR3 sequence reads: CASTFSTGTSTNYGYTF. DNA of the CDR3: TGTGCCAGCACCTTTAGTACCGGGACGTCAACTAACTATGGCTACACCTTC.

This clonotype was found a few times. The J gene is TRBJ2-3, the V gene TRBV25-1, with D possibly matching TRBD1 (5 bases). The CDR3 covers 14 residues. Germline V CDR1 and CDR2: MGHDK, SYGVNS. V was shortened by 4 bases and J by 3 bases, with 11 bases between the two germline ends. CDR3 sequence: CASSVAGRTDTQYF. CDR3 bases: TGTGCCAGCAGTGTTGCAGGGCGAACAGATACGCAGTATTTT.

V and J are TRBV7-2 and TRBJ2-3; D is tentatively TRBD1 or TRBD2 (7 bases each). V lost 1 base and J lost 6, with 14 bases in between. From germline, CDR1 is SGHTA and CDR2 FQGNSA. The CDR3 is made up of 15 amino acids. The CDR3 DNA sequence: TGTGCCAGCAGCTTAGTGGGGCAGGGGGGGGATACGCAGTATTTT. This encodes CASSLVGQGGDTQYF.

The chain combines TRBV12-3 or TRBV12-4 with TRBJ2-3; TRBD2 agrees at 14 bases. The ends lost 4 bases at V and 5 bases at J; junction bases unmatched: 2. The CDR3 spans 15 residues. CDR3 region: CASSSTSGGVDTQYF. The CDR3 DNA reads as TGTGCCAGCAGTTCGACTAGCGGGGGGGTAGATACGCAGTATTTT.

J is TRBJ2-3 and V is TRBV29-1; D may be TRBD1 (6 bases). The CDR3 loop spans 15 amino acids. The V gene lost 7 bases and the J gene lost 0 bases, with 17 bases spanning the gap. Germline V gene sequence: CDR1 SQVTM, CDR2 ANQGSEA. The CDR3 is CSARPGTTSTDTQYF. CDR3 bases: TGCAGCGCCAGACCAGGGACAACTAGCACAGATACGCAGTATTTT.

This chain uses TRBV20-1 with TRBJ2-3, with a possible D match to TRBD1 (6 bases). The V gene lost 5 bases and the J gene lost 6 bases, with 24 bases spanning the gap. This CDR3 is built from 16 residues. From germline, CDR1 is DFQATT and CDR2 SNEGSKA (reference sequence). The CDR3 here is CSALLRAGVVGDTQYF. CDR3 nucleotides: TGCAGTGCTCTACTCCGGGCAGGGGTCGTGGGGGATACGCAGTATTTT.

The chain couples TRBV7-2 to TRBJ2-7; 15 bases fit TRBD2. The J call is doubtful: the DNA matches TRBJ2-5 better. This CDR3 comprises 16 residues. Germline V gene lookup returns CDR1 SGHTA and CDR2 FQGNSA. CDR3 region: CASSTPGLAGGETQYF. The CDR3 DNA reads TGTGCCAGCAGCACACCGGGACTAGCGGGGGGAGAGACCCAGTACTTC.